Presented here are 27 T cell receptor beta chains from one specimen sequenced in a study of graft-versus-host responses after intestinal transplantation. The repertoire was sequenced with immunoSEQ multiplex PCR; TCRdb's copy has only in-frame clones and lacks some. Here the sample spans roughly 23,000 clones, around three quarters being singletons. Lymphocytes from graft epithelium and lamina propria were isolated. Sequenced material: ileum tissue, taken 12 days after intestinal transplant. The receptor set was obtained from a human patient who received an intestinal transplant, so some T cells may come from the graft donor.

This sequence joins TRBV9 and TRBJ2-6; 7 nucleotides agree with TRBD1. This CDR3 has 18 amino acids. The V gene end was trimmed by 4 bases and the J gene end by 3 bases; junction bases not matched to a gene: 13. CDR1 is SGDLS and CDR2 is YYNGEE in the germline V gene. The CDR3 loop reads CASSLGDSLSFGANVLTF. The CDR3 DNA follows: TGTGCCAGCAGCCTTGGGGACAGCCTATCGTTTGGGGCCAACGTCCTGACTTTC.

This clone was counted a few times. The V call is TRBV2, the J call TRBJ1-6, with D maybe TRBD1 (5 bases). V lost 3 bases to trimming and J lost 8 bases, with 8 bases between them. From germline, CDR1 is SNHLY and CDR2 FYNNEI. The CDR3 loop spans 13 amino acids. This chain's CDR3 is CASSDREYSPLHF. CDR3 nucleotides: TGTGCCAGCAGTGACAGGGAATATTCACCCCTCCACTTT. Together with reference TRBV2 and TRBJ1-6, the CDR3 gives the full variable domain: EPEVTQTPSHQVTQMGQEVILRCVPISNHLYFYWYRQILGQKVEFLVSFYNNEISEKSEIFDDQFSVERPDGSNFTLKIRSTKLEDSAMYFCASSDREYSPLHFGNGTRLTVT.

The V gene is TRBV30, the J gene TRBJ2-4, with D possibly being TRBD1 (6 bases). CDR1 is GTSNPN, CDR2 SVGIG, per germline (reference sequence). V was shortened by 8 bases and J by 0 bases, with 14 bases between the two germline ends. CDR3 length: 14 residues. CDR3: CAASGQRAKNIQYF. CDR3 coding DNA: TGTGCCGCGTCGGGACAAAGAGCCAAAAACATTCAGTACTTC.

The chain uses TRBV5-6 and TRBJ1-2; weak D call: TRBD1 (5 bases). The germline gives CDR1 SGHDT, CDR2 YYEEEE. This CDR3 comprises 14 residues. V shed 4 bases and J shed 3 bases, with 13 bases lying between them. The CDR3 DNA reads TGTGCCAGCAGCCCCCCCTCGACAGACTATGGCTACACCTTC. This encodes CASSPPSTDYGYTF.

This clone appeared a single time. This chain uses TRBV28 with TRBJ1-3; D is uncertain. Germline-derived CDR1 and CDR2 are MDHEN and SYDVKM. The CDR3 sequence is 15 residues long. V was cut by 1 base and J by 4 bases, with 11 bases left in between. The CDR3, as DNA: TGTGCCAGCAGTTTATTAGTTTCCGGGGGAAACACCATATATTTT. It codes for CASSLLVSGGNTIYF.

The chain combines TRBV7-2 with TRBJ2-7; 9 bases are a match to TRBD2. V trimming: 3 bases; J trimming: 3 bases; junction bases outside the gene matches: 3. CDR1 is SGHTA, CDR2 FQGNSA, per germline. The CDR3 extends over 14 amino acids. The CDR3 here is CASSLGLAYYEQYF. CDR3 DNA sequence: TGTGCCAGCAGCTTGGGACTAGCCTACTACGAGCAGTACTTC.

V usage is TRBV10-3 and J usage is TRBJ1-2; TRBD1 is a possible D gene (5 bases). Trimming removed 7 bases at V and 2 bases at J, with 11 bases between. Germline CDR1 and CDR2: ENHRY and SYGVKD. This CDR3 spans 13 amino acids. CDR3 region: CAITPQGNYGYTF. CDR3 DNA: TGTGCCATCACCCCCCAGGGAAACTATGGCTACACCTTC.

The CDR3 nucleotides read TGTGCCAGCAGTGAATGGGTTGCGGGCAATCAGCCCCAGCATTTT. Translated: CASSEWVAGNQPQHF. This sequence joins TRBV2 and TRBJ1-5; D not certain. Between the trimmed V and J ends, which lost 2 bases and 2 bases, there was a span of 10 bases. CDR1 is SNHLY and CDR2 is FYNNEI in the germline V gene. The length of the CDR3 is 15 residues. The full variable domain, with the rest looked up from reference TRBV2 and TRBJ1-5, is EPEVTQTPSHQVTQMGQEVILRCVPISNHLYFYWYRQILGQKVEFLVSFYNNEISEKSEIFDDQFSVERPDGSNFTLKIRSTKLEDSAMYFCASSEWVAGNQPQHFGDGTRLSIL.

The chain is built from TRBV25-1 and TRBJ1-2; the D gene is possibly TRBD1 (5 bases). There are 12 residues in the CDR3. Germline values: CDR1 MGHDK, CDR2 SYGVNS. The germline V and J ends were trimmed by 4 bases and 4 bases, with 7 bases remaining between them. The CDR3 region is CASSGGVYGYTF. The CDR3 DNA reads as TGTGCCAGCAGTGGGGGGGTCTATGGCTACACCTTC.

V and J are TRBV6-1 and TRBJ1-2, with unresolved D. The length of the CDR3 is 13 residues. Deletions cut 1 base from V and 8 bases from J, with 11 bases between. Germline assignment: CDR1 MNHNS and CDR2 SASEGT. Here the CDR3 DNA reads TGTGCCAGCAGTGAAGTTCCCCGCGAGGGCTACACCTTC. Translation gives CASSEVPREGYTF.

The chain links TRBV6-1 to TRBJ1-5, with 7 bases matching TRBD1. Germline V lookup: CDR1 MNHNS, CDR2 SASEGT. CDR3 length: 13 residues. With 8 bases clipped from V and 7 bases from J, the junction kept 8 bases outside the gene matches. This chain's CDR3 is CASQQGRGQPQHF. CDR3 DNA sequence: TGTGCCAGCCAACAGGGGCGAGGGCAGCCCCAGCATTTT.

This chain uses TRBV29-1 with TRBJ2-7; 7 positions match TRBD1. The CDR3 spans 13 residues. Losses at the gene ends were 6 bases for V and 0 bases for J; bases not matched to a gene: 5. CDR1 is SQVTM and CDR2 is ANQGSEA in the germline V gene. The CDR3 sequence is CSVRDSSSYEQYF. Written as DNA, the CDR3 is TGCAGCGTACGGGACAGCTCCTCCTACGAGCAGTACTTC.

The CDR3 DNA reads TGCGCCAGCAGTCAGGACGGGGGGGCGGGAGAGACCCAGTACTTC. It specifies CASSQDGGAGETQYF. The V call is TRBV4-1, the J call TRBJ2-5; 8 nucleotides match TRBD2. The CDR3 is made up of 15 amino acids. Trimming at V came to 6 bases and at J to 4 bases, leaving 10 bases not matched to a gene. From germline, CDR1 is MGHRA and CDR2 YSYEKL.

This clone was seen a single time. CDR3 DNA sequence: TGTGCCAGCAGTTACTCGACCCTGGGGGCTCTAGCTTTCTTT. Translation gives CASSYSTLGALAFF. The chain joins TRBV6-5 to TRBJ1-1; tentative D call: TRBD1 (6 bases). V lost 0 bases to trimming and J lost 10 bases, with 15 bases between them. The CDR3 is made up of 14 amino acids. Germline V gene sequence: CDR1 MNHEY, CDR2 SVGAGI.

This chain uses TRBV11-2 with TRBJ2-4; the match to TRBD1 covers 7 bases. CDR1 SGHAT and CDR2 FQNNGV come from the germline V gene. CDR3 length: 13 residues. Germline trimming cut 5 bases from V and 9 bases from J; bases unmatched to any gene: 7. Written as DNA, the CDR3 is TGTGCCAGCAGCCAACTACAGGGGAGCATTCAGTACTTC. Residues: CASSQLQGSIQYF.

The CDR3 here is CASSHNLVDEQYF. Written as DNA, the CDR3 is TGTGCCAGCAGCCACAATCTAGTGGACGAGCAGTACTTC. The rearrangement uses TRBV7-2 and TRBJ2-7; D is undetermined. Trimming cost V 5 bases and J 5 bases, with 13 bases left between them. The CDR3 covers 13 residues. Germline V gene sequence: CDR1 SGHTA, CDR2 FQGNSA.

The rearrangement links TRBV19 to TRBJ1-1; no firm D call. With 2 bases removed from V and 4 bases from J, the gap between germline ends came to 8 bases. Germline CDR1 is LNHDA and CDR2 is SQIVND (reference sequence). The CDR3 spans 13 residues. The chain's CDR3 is CASSINGGTEAFF. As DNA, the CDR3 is TGTGCCAGTAGTATAAACGGAGGCACTGAAGCTTTCTTT.

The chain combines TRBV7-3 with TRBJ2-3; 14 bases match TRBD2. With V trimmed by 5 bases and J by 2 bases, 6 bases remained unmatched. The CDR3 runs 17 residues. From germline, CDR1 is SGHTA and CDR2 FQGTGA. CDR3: CASSMTSGGAYTDTQYF. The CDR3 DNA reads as TGTGCCAGCAGCATGACTAGCGGGGGGGCTTACACAGATACGCAGTATTTT.

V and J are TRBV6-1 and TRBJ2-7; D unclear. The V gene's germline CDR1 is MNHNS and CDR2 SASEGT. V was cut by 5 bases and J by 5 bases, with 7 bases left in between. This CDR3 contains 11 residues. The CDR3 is CASSSYDEQYF. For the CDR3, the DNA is TGTGCCAGCAGTTCGTATGACGAGCAGTACTTC.

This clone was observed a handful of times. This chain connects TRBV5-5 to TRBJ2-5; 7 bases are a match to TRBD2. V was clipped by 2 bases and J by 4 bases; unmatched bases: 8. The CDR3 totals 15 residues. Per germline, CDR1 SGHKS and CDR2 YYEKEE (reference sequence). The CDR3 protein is CASSLGFGGGETQYF. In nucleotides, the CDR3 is TGTGCCAGCAGCTTAGGGTTTGGGGGGGGAGAGACCCAGTACTTC.

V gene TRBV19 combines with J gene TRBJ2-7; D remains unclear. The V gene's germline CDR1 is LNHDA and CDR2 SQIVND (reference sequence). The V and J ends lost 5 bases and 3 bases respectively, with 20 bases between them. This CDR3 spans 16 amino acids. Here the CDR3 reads CASSSRVSFVIYEQYF. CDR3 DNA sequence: TGTGCCAGTAGTTCTCGGGTTTCATTTGTCATCTACGAGCAGTACTTC.

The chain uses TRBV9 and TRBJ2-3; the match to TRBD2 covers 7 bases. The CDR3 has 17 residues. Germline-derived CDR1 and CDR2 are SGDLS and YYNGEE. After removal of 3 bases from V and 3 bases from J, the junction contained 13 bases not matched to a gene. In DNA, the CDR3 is TGTGCCAGCAGCGCTCCTCTGAGGGCTAGCGGAACAGATACGCAGTATTTT. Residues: CASSAPLRASGTDTQYF.

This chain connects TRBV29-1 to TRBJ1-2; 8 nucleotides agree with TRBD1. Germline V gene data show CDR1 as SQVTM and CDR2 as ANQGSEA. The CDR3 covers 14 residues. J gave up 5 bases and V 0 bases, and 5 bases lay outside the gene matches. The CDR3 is CSVEDPGQVYGYTF. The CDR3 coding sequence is TGCAGCGTTGAAGACCCGGGACAGGTGTATGGCTACACCTTC.

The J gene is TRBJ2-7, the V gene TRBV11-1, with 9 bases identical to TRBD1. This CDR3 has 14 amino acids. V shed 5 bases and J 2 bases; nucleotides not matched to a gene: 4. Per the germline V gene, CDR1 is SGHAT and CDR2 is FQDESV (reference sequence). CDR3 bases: TGTGCCAGCAGCCTCAGACAGGGGGCCTACGAGCAGTACTTC. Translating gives CASSLRQGAYEQYF.

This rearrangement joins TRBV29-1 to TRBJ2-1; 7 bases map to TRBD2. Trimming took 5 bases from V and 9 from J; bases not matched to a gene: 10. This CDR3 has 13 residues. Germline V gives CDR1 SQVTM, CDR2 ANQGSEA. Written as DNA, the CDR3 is TGCAGCGTTCCCCAAAACCGCGGGGGTGAGCAGTTCTTC. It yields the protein CSVPQNRGGEQFF.

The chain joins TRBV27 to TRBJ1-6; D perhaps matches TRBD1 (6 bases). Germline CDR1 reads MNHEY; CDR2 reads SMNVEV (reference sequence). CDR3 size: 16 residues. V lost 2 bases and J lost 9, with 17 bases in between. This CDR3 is CASSLGTGTPFSPLHF. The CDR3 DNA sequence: TGTGCCAGCAGTTTAGGTACGGGGACACCATTTTCACCCCTCCACTTT.

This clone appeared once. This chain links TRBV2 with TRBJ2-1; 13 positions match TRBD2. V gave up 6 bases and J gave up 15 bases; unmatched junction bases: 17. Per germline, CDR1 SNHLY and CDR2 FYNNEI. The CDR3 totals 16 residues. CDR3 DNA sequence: TGTGCCAGCAGCCCTAGGACTAGCGGGAGTGGGGATGTGACGTTCTTC. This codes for CASSPRTSGSGDVTFF.